This T cell receptor beta chain was profiled in a study of PD-L1 blockade in urothelial cancer. Study at large: Bladder-origin urothelial cancer in males covered about 90% of the roughly 30 patients. Researchers looked at the blood 3 weeks (second dose) and 6 weeks after treatment began. Prior exposure to chemotherapy in patients amounted to 0 to 3 regimens received.

Patients were living with locally advanced or metastatic urothelial carcinoma. Some clones are missing from TCRdb's copy, which holds only in-frame ones; the method was immunoSEQ multiplex PCR. Here the sample spans about 56,000 clones, approximately 86% being singletons. The J segment lost 5 bases and the V segment lost 4 bases, leaving 5 bases of the junction unmatched. CDR3 length: 15 residues. CDR1 is MNHEY, CDR2 SMNVEV, per germline (reference sequence). The receptor comes from a man aged 50 or older with urothelial cancer. The sample consisted of PBMCs, taken around atezolizumab (anti-PD-L1) treatment. This chain connects TRBV27 to TRBJ2-7, with TRBD2 matching over 13 bases. The CDR3 loop is CASSSWTSGSHEQYF. The CDR3, as DNA: TGTGCCAGCAGTTCATGGACTAGCGGGAGCCACGAGCAGTACTTC.